This T cell receptor (beta chain) was sequenced during a study of blood T cell repertoires in COVID-19. Study-level background: Spain, Italy and the United States supplied samples that represented acute and convalescent COVID-19.

The V gene's germline CDR1 is SGHDT and CDR2 YYEEEE. The CDR3 totals 14 residues. The V end was cut by 4 bases, the J end by 7 bases, with 18 bases between. Study processing details: By means of reference gene primer amplification, nucleated cell counts were estimated. Clones were read by immunoSEQ multiplex PCR, and TCRdb kept only the in-frame ones, dropping some. Clone size and the V and J calls come from that table; the DNA yielded D and trimming. The repertoire holds 250,000 to 300,000 clones, with more than 75% as singletons. This chain joins TRBV5-6 and TRBJ2-7; the D gene is possibly TRBD1 (5 bases). Sequenced: PBMCs or T cells enriched from blood (not recorded which). The clonotype comes from an older woman in a cohort exposed to, infected with or recovered from COVID-19 (not recorded which). The DNA of the CDR3 is TGTGCCAGCAGCCCTACAGGACGCTGGAAAGAGCAGTACTTC. Amino acids: CASSPTGRWKEQYF.